This T cell receptor beta chain emerged from a study of blood T cell repertoires in COVID-19. Study as a whole: The cDNA or gDNA used as material had been derived from T cells, B-cell-depleted T cells, or PBMCs.

Seattle enrolled patients during active infection and tracked them longitudinally. Original processing methods: Nucleated cell counts were estimated from reference gene primer amplification. Assay: immunoSEQ multiplex PCR; the TCRdb copy retains only in-frame clones and omits some. That table supplies the V and J calls and clone size; D and trimming were determined from the DNA. The repertoire holds 150,000 to 200,000 clones, about 90% seen once, with roughly 11% in the top ten. The germline CDR1 and CDR2 sequences are LNHDA and SQIVND (reference sequence). Trimming took 1 base from V and 3 from J, leaving 12 bases between them. The CDR3 runs to 15 residues.

The sample taken for sequencing was peripheral blood. V usage is TRBV19 and J usage is TRBJ1-1; D unresolved. The clonotype comes from a woman in her fifties or sixties with COVID-19, enrolled during active disease. CDR3 amino acids: CASSIGGRVYTEAFF. CDR3 DNA sequence: TGTGCCAGTAGTATAGGTGGGCGGGTTTACACTGAAGCTTTCTTT.